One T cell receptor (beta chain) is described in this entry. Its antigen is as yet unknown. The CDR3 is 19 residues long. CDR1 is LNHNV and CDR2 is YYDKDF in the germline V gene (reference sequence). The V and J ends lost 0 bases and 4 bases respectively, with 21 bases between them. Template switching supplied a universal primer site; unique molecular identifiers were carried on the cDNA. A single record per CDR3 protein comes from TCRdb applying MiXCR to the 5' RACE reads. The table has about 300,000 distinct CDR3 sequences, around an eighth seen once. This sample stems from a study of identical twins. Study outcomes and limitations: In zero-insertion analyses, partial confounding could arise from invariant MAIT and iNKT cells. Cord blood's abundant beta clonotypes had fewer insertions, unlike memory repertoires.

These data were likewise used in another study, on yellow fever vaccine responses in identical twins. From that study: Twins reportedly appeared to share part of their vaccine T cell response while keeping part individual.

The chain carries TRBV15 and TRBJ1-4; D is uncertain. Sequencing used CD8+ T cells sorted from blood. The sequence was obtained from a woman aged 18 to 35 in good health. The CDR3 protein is CATSRDRSGYSGVNEKLFF. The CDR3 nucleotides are TGTGCCACCAGCAGAGATCGGAGTGGGTATTCAGGAGTTAATGAAAAACTGTTTTTT.